This T cell receptor (beta chain) was sequenced in a study of cytomegalovirus exposure and HLA in healthy donors. With respect to this clone: Antigen unknown.

PCR involved 60 Vbeta and 13 Jbeta primers. TCRdb keeps only in-frame clones here, not all; method: immunoSEQ multiplex PCR. The specimen's table records roughly 100,000 clones. The CDR3 extends over 13 amino acids. CDR1 and CDR2 (germline): SNHLY, FYNNEI. The V and J ends lost 9 bases and 0 bases respectively, with 10 bases between them. The study's findings and limits: TCR beta chains associated with HLA were, in a later analysis, more clonally expanded than equally common others. Later on, an analysis found that several of the most significant clusters appeared to be linked to common viral pathogens, which included parvovirus B19.

The origin of this receptor is a man aged 40-49 years in good health and CMV-seronegative. The chain links TRBV2 to TRBJ2-3, with D possibly being TRBD1 (6 bases). Input material: PBMCs. CDR3 nucleotides: TGTGCCAGTGGACAGTCTAGCACAGATACGCAGTATTTT. It specifies CASGQSSTDTQYF.